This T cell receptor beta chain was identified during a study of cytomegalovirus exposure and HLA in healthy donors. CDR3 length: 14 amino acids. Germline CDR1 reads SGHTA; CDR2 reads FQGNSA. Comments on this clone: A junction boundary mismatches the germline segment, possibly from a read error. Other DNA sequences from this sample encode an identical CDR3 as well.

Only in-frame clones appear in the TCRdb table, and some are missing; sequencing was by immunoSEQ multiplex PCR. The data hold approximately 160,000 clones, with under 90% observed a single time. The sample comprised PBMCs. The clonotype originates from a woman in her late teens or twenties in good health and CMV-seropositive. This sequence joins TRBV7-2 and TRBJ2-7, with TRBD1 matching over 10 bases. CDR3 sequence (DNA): TGTGCCAGCAGTTTAGGGACAGGGGCCTACGAGCAGTACTTC. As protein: CASSLGTGAYEQYF.